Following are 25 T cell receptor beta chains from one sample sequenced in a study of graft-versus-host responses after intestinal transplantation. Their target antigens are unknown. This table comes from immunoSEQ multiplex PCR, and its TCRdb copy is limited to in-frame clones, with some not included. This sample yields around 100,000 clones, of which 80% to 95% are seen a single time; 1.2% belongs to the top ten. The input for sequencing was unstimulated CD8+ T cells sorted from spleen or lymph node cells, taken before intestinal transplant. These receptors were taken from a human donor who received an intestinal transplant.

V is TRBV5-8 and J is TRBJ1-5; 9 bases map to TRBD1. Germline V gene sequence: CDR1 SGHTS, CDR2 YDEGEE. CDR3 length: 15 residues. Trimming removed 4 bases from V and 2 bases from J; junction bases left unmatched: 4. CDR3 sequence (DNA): TGTGCCAGCAGCACGGGACAGGGTGGCAATCAGCCCCAGCATTTT. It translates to CASSTGQGGNQPQHF. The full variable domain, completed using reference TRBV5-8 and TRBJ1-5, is EAGVTQSPTHLIKTRGQQATLRCSPISGHTSVYWYQQALGLGLQFLLWYDEGEERNRGNFPPRFSGRQFPNYSSELNVNALELEDSALYLCASSTGQGGNQPQHFGDGTRLSIL.

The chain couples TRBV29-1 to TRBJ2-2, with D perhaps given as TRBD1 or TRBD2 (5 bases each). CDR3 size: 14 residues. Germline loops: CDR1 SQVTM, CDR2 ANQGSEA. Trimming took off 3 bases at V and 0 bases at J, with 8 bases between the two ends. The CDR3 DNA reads TGCAGCGTTGAGGGACGGGCGAACACCGGGGAGCTGTTTTTT. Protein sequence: CSVEGRANTGELFF.

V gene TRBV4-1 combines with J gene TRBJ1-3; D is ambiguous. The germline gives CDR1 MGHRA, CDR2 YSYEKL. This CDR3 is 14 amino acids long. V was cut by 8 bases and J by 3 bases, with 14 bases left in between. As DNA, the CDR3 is TGCGCCAGCTCCCCCGGGCGGGGTGGAAACACCATATATTTT. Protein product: CASSPGRGGNTIYF.

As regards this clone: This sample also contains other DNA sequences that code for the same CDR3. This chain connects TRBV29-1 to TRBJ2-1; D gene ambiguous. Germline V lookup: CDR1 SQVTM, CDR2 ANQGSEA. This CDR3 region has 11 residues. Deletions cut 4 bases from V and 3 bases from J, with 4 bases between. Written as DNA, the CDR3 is TGCAGCGTTGGGGTCTACAATGAGCAGTTCTTC. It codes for CSVGVYNEQFF.

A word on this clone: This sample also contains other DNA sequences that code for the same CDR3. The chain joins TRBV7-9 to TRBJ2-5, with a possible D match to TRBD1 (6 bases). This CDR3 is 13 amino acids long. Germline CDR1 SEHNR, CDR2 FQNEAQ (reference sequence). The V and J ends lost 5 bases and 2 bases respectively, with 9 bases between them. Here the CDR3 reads CASSPGTQETQYF. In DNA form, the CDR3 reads TGTGCCAGCAGCCCCGGGACACAAGAGACCCAGTACTTC.

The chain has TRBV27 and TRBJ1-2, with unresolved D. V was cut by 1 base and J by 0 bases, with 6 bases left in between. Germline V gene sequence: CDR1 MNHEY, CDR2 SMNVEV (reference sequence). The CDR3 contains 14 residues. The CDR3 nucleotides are TGTGCCAGCAGTTTATTACCCACTAACTATGGCTACACCTTC. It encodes CASSLLPTNYGYTF.

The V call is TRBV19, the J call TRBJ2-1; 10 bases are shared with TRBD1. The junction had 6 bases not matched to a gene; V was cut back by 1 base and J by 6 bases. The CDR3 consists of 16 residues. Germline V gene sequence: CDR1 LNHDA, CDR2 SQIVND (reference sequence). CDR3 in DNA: TGTGCCAGTAGTATAGTTTGGGGGGACAGGGGCAATGAGCAGTTCTTC. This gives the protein CASSIVWGDRGNEQFF.

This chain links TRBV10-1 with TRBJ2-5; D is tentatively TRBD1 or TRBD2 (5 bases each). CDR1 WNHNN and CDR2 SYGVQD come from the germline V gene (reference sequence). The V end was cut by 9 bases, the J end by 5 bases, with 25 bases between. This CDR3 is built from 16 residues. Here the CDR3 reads CARKTVGRTDLETQYF. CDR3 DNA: TGCGCCAGAAAGACAGTAGGAAGGACTGATCTGGAGACCCAGTACTTC.

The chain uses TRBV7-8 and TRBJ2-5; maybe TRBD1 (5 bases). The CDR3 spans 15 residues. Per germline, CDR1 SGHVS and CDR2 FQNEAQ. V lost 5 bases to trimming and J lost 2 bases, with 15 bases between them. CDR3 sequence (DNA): TGTGCCAGCAGCAAACCCGCAGGGTTTCAAGAGACCCAGTACTTC. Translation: CASSKPAGFQETQYF.

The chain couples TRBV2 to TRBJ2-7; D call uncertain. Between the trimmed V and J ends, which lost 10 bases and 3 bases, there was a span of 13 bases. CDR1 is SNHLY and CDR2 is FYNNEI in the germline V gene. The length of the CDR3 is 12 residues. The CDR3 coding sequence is TGTGCCACCCTCAAGTCGGGCTACGAGCAGTACTTC. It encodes CATLKSGYEQYF.

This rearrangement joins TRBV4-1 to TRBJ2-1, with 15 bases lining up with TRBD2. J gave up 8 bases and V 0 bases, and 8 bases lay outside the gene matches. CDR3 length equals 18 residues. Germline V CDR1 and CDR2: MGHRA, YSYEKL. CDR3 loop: CASSQELGTSGGPDEQFF. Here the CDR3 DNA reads TGCGCCAGCAGCCAAGAGTTGGGGACTAGCGGGGGGCCGGATGAGCAGTTCTTC.

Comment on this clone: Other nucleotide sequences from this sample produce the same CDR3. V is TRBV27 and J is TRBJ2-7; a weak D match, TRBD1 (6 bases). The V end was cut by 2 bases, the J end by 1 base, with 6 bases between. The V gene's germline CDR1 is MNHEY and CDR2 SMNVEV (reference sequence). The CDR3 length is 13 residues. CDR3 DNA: TGTGCCAGCAGTTTACAGGGGTCCTACGAGCAGTACTTC. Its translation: CASSLQGSYEQYF.

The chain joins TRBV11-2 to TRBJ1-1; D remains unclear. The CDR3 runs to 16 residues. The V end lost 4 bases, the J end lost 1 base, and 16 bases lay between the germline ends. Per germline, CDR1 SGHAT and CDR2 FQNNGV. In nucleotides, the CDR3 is TGTGCCAGCAGCTCCCGACTTGGAGGCGGGAACACTGAAGCTTTCTTT. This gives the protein CASSSRLGGGNTEAFF.

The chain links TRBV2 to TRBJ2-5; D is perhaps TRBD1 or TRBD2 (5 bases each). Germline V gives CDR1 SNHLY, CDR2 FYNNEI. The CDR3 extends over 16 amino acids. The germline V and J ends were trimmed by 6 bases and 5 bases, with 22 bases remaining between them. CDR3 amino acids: CASSNKRDGMSETQYF. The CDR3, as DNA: TGTGCCAGCAGCAACAAGAGGGACGGAATGAGTGAGACCCAGTACTTC.

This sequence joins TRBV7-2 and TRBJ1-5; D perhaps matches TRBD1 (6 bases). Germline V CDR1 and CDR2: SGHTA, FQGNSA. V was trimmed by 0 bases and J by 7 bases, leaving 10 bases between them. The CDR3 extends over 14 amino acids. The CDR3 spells CASSLAPGAQPQHF. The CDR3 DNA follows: TGTGCCAGCAGCTTAGCTCCGGGGGCACAGCCCCAGCATTTT.

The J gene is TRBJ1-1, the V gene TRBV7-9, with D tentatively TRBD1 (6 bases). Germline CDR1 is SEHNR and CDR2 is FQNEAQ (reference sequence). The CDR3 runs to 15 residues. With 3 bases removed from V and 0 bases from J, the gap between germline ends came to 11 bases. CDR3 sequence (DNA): TGTGCCAGCAGCTTTGGGGGGGCTATGAACACTGAAGCTTTCTTT. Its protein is CASSFGGAMNTEAFF.

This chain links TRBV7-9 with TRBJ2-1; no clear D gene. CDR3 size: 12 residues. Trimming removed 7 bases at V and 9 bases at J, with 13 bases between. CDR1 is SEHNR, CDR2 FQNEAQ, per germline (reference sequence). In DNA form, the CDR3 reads TGTGCCAGCACCTCTTTAAGGGCTGAGCAGTTCTTC. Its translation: CASTSLRAEQFF.

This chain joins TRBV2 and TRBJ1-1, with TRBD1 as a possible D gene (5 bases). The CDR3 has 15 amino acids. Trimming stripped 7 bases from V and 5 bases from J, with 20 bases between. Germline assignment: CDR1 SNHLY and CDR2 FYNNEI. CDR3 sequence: CASKERPGLRTEAFF. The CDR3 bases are TGTGCCAGCAAGGAACGACCAGGGTTACGGACTGAAGCTTTCTTT.

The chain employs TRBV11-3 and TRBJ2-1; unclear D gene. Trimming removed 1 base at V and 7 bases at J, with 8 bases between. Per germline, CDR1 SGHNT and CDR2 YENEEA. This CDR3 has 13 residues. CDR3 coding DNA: TGTGCCAGCAGCTTAGCCCTCACTAATGAGCAGTTCTTC. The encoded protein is CASSLALTNEQFF.

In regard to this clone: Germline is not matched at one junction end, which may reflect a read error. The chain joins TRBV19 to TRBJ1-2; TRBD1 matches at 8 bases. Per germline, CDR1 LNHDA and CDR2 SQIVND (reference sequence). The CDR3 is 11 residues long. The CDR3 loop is CASKGDRQGKF. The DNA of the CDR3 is TGTGCCAGTAAGGGGGACAGACAGGGGAAATTC.

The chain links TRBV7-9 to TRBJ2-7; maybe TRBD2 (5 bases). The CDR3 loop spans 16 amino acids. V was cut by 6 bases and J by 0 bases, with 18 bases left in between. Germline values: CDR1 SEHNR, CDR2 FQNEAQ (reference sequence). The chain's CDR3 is CASSPTTTGSSYEQYF. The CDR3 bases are TGTGCCAGCAGTCCCACCACGACGGGAAGCTCCTACGAGCAGTACTTC.

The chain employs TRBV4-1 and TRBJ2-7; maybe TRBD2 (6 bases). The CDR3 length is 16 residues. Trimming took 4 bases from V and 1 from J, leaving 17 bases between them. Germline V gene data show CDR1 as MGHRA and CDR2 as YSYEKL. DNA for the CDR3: TGCGCCAGCAGCCCCAGCGGGCTCGTGGGTTCCTACGAGCAGTACTTC. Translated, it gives CASSPSGLVGSYEQYF.

The DNA of the CDR3 is TGTGCCAGCAGTGCGGGGCTAAGCTCCTACGAGCAGTACTTC. It is translated as CASSAGLSSYEQYF. J is TRBJ2-7 and V is TRBV7-9; tentative D call: TRBD2 (6 bases). Trimming took 6 bases from V and 0 from J, leaving 12 bases between them. Germline CDR1 reads SEHNR; CDR2 reads FQNEAQ (reference sequence). The length of the CDR3 is 14 residues.

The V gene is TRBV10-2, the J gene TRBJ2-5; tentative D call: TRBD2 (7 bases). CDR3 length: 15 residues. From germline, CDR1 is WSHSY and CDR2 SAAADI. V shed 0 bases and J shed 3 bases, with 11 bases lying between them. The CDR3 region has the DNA TGCGCCAGCAGTGAGTCGAGGGGGGGTAAAGAGACCCAGTACTTC. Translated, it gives CASSESRGGKETQYF.

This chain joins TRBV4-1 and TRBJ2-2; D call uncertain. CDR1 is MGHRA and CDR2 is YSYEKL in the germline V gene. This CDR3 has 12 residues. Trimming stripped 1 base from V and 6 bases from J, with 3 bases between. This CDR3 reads CASSQVPGELFF. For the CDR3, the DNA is TGCGCCAGCAGCCAAGTCCCCGGGGAGCTGTTTTTT.